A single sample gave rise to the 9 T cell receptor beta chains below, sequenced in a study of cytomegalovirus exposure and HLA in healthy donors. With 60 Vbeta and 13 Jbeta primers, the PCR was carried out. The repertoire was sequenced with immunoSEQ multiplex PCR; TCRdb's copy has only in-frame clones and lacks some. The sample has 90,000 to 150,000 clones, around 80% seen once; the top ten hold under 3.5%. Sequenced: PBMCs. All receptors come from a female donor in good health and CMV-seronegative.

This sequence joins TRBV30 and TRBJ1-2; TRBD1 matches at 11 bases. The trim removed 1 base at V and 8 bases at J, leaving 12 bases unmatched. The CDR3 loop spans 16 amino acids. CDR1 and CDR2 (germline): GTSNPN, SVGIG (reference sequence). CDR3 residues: CAWSGNLDRGLWGYTF. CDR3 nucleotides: TGTGCCTGGAGTGGAAACCTGGACAGGGGGCTCTGGGGCTACACCTTC.

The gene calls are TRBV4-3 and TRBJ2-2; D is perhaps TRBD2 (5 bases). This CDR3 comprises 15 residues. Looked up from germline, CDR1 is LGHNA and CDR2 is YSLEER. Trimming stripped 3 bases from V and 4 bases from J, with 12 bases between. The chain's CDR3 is CASSQDFWGTGELFF. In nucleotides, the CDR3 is TGCGCCAGCAGCCAGGACTTTTGGGGCACCGGGGAGCTGTTTTTT.

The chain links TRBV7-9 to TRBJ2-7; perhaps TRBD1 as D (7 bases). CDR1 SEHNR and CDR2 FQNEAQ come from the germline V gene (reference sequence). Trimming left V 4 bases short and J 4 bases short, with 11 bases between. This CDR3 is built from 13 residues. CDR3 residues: CASSSGGPYEQYF. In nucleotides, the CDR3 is TGTGCCAGCAGCTCAGGGGGGCCTTACGAGCAGTACTTC. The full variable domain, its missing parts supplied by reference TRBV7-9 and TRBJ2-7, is DTGVSQNPRHKITKRGQNVTFRCDPISEHNRLYWYRQTLGQGPEFLTYFQNEAQLEKSRLLSDRFSAERPKGSFSTLEIQRTEQGDSAMYLCASSSGGPYEQYFGPGTRLTVT.

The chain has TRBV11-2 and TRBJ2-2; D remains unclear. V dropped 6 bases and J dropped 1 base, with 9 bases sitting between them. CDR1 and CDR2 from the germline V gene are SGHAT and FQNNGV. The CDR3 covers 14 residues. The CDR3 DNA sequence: TGTGCCAGCAGTCGTTATCTGAACACCGGGGAGCTGTTTTTT. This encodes CASSRYLNTGELFF. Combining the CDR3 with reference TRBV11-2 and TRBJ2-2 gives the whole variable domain EAGVAQSPRYKIIEKRQSVAFWCNPISGHATLYWYQQILGQGPKLLIQFQNNGVVDDSQLPKDRFSAERLKGVDSTLKIQPAKLEDSAVYLCASSRYLNTGELFFGEGSRLTVL.

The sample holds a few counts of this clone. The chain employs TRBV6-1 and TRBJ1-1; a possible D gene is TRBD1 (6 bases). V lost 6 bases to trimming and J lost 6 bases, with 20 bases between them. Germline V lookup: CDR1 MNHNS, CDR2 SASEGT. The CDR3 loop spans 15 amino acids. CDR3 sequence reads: CASRETPYRDAEAFF. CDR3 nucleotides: TGTGCCAGCAGGGAAACTCCTTACAGGGACGCTGAAGCTTTCTTT.

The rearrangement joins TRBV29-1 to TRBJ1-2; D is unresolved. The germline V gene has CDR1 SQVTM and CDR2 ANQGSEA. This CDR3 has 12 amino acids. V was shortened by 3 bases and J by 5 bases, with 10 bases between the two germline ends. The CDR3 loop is CSVEAATYGYTF. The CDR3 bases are TGCAGCGTTGAGGCAGCGACTTATGGCTACACCTTC.

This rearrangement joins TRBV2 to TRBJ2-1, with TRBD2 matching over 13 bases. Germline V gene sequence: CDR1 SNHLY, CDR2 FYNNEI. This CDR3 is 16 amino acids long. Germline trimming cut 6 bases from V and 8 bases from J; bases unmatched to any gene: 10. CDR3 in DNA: TGTGCCAGCAGGGAACCCGGGACTAGCGGGGTATATGAGCAGTTCTTC. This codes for CASREPGTSGVYEQFF. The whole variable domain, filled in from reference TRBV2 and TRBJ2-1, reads EPEVTQTPSHQVTQMGQEVILRCVPISNHLYFYWYRQILGQKVEFLVSFYNNEISEKSEIFDDQFSVERPDGSNFTLKIRSTKLEDSAMYFCASREPGTSGVYEQFFGPGTRLTVL.

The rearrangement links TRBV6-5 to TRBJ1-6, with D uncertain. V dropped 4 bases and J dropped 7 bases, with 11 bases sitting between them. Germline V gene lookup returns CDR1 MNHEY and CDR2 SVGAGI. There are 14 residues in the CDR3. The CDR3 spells CASSSKRLNSPLHF. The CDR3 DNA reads TGTGCCAGCAGTTCCAAACGACTCAATTCACCCCTCCACTTT.

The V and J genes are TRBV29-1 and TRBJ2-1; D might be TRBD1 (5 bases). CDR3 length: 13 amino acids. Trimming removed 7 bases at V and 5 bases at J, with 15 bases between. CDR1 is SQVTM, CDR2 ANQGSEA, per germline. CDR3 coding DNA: TGCAGCGGGACGCTGGACACAAACAATGAGCAGTTCTTC. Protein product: CSGTLDTNNEQFF.